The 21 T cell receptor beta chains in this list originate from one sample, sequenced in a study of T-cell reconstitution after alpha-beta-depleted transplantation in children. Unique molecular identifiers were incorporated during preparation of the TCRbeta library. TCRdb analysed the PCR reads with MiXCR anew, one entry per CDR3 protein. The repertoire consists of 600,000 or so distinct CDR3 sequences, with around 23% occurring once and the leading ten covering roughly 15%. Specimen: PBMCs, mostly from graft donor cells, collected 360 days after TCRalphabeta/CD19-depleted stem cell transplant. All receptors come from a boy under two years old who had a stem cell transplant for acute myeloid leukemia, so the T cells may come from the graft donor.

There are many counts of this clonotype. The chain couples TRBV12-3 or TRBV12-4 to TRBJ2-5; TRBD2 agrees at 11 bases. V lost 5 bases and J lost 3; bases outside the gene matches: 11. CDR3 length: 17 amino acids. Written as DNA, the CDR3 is TGTGCCAGCAGTCTCACCCCGGGACTAGCGGCAGAAGAGACCCAGTACTTC. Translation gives CASSLTPGLAAEETQYF.

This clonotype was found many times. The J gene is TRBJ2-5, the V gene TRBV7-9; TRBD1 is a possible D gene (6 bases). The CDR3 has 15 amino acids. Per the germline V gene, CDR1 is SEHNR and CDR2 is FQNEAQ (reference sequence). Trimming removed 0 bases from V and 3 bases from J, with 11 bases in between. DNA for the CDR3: TGTGCCAGCAGCTTAGCTTTTGGGGGCGAAGAGACCCAGTACTTC. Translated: CASSLAFGGEETQYF.

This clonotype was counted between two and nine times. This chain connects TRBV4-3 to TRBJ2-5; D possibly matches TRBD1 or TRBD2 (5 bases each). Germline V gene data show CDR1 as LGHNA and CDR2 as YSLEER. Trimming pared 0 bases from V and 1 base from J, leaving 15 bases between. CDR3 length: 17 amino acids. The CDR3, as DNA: TGCGCCAGCAGCCAAGAGGTTACGGGGACCTCCCAAGAGACCCAGTACTTC. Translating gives CASSQEVTGTSQETQYF.

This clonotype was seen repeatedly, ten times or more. The CDR3 sequence: CSARRYSYEQYF. Here the CDR3 DNA reads TGCAGTGCTAGGCGCTACTCCTACGAGCAGTACTTC. The rearrangement joins TRBV20-1 to TRBJ2-7; D is ambiguous. Germline CDR1 and CDR2: DFQATT and SNEGSKA (reference sequence). This CDR3 spans 12 amino acids. Trimming left V 3 bases short and J 0 bases short, with 6 bases between.

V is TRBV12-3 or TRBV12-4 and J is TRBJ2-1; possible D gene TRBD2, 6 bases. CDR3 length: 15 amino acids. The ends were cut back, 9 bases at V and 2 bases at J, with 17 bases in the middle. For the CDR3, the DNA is TGTGCCAGTGGGGGACCGGGACTGCCCTACAATGAGCAGTTCTTC. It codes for CASGGPGLPYNEQFF.

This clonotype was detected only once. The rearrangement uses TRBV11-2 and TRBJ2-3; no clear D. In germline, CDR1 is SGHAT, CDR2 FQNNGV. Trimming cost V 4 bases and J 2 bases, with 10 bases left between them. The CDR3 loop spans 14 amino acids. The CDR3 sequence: CASSSSSVTDTQYF. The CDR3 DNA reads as TGTGCCAGCAGCTCTTCGTCCGTCACAGATACGCAGTATTTT.

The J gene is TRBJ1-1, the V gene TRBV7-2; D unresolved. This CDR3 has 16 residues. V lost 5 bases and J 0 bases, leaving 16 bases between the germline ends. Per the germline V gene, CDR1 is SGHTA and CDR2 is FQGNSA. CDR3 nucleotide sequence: TGTGCCAGCAGCACCCAGGCGGGGTCACTGAACACTGAAGCTTTCTTT. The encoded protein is CASSTQAGSLNTEAFF.

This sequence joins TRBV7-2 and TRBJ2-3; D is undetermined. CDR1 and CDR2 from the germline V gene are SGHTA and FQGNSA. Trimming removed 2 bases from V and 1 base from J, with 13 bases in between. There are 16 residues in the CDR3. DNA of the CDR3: TGTGCCAGCAGCTTAATCGCAGTGATTGGCACAGATACGCAGTATTTT. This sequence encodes CASSLIAVIGTDTQYF.

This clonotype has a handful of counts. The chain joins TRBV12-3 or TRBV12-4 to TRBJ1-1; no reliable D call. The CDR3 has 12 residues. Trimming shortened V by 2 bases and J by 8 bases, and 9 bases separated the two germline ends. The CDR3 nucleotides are TGTGCCAGCAGTTTAAATGGCCTGGAAGCTTTCTTT. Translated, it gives CASSLNGLEAFF.

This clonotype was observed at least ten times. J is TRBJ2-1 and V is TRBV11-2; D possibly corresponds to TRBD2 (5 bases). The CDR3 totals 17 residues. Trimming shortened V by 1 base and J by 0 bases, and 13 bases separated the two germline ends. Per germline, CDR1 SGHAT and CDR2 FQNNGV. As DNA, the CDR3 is TGTGCCAGCAGCTTAGGCCTACTAGTATACTCCTACAATGAGCAGTTCTTC. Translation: CASSLGLLVYSYNEQFF.

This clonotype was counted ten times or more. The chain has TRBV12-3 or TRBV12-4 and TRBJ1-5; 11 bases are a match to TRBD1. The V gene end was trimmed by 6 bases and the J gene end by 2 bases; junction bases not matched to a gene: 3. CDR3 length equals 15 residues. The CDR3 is CASRRTGGGNQPQHF. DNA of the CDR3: TGTGCCAGCAGGCGGACAGGGGGCGGCAATCAGCCCCAGCATTTT.

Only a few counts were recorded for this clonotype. The DNA of the CDR3 is TGTGCCAGCAGTGCCCCCGGGACAGGGGTAAGTCAGCCCCAGCATTTT. This encodes CASSAPGTGVSQPQHF. The chain recombines TRBV12-3 or TRBV12-4 with TRBJ1-5; 10 nucleotides agree with TRBD1. The CDR3 is 16 amino acids. After removal of 5 bases from V and 6 bases from J, the junction contained 10 bases not matched to a gene.

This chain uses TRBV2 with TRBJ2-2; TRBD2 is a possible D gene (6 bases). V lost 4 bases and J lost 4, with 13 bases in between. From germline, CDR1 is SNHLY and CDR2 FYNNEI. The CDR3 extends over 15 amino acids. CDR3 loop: CASSVEGLLTGELFF. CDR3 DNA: TGTGCCAGCAGTGTCGAGGGACTCCTCACCGGGGAGCTGTTTTTT.

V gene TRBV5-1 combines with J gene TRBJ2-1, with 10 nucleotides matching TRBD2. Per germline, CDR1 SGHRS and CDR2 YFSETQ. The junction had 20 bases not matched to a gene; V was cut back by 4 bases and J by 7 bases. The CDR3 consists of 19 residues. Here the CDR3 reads CASSPNPSSGTSVINEQFF. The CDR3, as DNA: TGCGCCAGCAGCCCGAATCCCTCCTCCGGGACTAGCGTAATTAATGAGCAGTTCTTC.

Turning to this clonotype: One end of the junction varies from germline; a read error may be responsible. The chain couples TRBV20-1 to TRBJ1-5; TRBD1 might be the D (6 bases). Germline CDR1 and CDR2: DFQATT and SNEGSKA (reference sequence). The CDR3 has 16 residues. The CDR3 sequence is CCARVLAGVSNQPQHF. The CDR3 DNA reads TGCTGTGCTAGAGTTCTCGCAGGGGTTAGCAATCAGCCCCAGCATTTT.

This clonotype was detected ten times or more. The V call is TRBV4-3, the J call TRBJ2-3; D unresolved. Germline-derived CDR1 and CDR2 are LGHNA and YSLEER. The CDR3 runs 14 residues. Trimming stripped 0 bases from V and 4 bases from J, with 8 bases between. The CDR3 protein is CASSQEGPADTQYF. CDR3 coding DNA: TGCGCCAGCAGCCAAGAGGGTCCCGCAGATACGCAGTATTTT.

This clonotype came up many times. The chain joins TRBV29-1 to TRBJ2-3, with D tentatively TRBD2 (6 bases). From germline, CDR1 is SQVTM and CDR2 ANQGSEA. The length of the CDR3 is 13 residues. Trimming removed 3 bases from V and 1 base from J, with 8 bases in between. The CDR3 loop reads CSVDKRGTDTQYF. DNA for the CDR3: TGCAGCGTTGATAAGCGGGGCACAGATACGCAGTATTTT.

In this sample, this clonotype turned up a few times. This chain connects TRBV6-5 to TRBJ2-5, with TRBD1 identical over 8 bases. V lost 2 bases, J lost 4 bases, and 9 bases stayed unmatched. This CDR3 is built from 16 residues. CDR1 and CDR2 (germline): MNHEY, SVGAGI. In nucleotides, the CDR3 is TGTGCCAGCAGTTACAGATCAGGGGGCCTACCAGAGACCCAGTACTTC. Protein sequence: CASSYRSGGLPETQYF.

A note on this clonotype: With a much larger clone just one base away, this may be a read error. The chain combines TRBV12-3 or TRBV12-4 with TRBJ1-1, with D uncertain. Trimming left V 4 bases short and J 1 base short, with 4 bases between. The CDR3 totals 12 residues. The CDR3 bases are TGTGCCAGCAGTTGGTGGAACACTGAAGCTTTCTTT. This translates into CASSWWNTEAFF.

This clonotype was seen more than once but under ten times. CDR3 region: CASSIRGRGKFDEQFF. The CDR3 region has the DNA TGTGCCAGCAGTATTAGGGGCAGGGGGAAGTTCGATGAGCAGTTCTTC. This chain connects TRBV6-1 to TRBJ2-1, with 7 nucleotides matching TRBD1. V gave up 5 bases and J gave up 8 bases; unmatched junction bases: 15. The CDR3 is 16 amino acids. The germline V gene has CDR1 MNHNS and CDR2 SASEGT.

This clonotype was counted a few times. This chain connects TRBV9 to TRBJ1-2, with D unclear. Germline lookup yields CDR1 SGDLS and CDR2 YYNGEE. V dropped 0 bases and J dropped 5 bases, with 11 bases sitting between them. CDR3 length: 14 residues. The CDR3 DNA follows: TGTGCCAGCAGCGTAGAGGAGACACTATATGGCTACACCTTC. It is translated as CASSVEETLYGYTF.